These 19 T cell receptor beta chains originate from one sample sequenced in a study of T-cell reconstitution after alpha-beta-depleted transplantation in children (TCRdb year 2016). Library generation was performed with PCR. These reads were obtained on an Illumina HiSeq 2500. Molecular barcoding was employed in the preparation of TCR libraries, with unique molecular identifiers being used to normalize TCRbeta repertoire quantification. The public reads were quality trimmed at Q25 with fastp and then assembled into clones with MiXCR by TCRdb, keeping productive beta chains. Every CDR3 protein is listed once, alongside the most common genes and DNA of its rows. The sample yields 250,000 to 350,000 distinct CDR3 sequences; approximately 9.8% were counted once. Clones ranked in the top ten supply 9.5% to 13% of the sample. Sequences were derived from PBMCs from the stem cell graft donor, sampled from the stem cell graft. Receptors were obtained from a human donor who donated a stem cell graft to a child with SCID.

In its sample, this clonotype was seen a few times. J is TRBJ2-2 and V is TRBV5-5; tentative D call: TRBD2 (5 bases). The germline V and J ends were trimmed by 1 base and 7 bases, with 14 bases remaining between them. This CDR3 contains 15 residues. Germline values: CDR1 SGHKS, CDR2 YYEKEE (reference sequence). The DNA of the CDR3 is TGTGCCAGCAGCTTGTTCGGGGTGGGCGGCGGGGAGCTGTTTTTT. Translating it yields CASSLFGVGGGELFF.

This clonotype turned up a few times. The chain links TRBV7-9 to TRBJ1-4, with D unclear. Germline loops: CDR1 SEHNR, CDR2 FQNEAQ (reference sequence). The CDR3 loop spans 14 amino acids. The V and J ends lost 0 bases and 7 bases respectively, with 9 bases between them. CDR3 sequence: CASSLAFFGEKLFF. The DNA for the CDR3 is TGTGCCAGCAGCTTAGCGTTCTTCGGTGAAAAACTGTTTTTT.

On this clonotype itself: This may stem from a read error, because a much larger clone lies one nucleotide away. This chain joins TRBV9 and TRBJ2-2; D remains ambiguous. V was clipped by 5 bases and J by 1 base, with 9 bases between them. Germline V gene data show CDR1 as SGDLS and CDR2 as YYNGEE. This CDR3 is 14 amino acids long. The CDR3 nucleotides read TGTGCCAGCAGGCCAGAACAGAACACCGGGGAGCTGTTTTTT. As protein: CASRPEQNTGELFF.

This clonotype was counted ten times or more. The V and J genes are TRBV12-3 or TRBV12-4 and TRBJ2-2; 9 bases fit TRBD1. V gave up 3 bases and J gave up 3 bases; unmatched junction bases: 2. The CDR3 consists of 15 residues. The DNA for the CDR3 is TGTGCCAGCAGTTTTAGGGACAGGGACACCGGGGAGCTGTTTTTT. Translating it yields CASSFRDRDTGELFF.

The rearrangement links TRBV6-2 or TRBV6-3 to TRBJ1-5; no definite D call. CDR3 size: 12 residues. V was cut by 4 bases and J by 9 bases, with 10 bases left in between. Germline CDR1 and CDR2: MNHEY and SVGEGT. CDR3 DNA sequence: TGTGCCAGCAGTTCGGGAGTTAGGCCCCAGCATTTT. Its translation is CASSSGVRPQHF.

This clonotype has more than one count but fewer than ten. This chain connects TRBV7-9 to TRBJ2-3; D is perhaps TRBD1 (6 bases). Germline CDR1 reads SEHNR; CDR2 reads FQNEAQ (reference sequence). V lost 6 bases to trimming and J lost 4 bases, with 20 bases between them. This CDR3 comprises 16 residues. CDR3 nucleotide sequence: TGTGCCAGCAGAGATCGGACAGTAAATGCACCAGATACGCAGTATTTT. Translated, it gives CASRDRTVNAPDTQYF.

The table lists this clonotype with a few counts. The genes are TRBV12-3 or TRBV12-4 and TRBJ1-1; D perhaps matches TRBD1 (5 bases). V lost 3 bases to trimming and J lost 4 bases, with 12 bases between them. CDR3 length: 14 amino acids. The CDR3, as DNA: TGTGCCAGCAGTTTGAGGGGTTCGACCACTGAAGCTTTCTTT. It encodes CASSLRGSTTEAFF.

This sequence joins TRBV9 and TRBJ1-2; no clear D. The CDR3 spans 15 residues. From germline, CDR1 is SGDLS and CDR2 YYNGEE. The V gene lost 2 bases and the J gene lost 2 bases, with 13 bases spanning the gap. The CDR3 sequence: CASSVLRTGNYGYTF. In DNA form, the CDR3 reads TGTGCCAGCAGCGTTTTGAGGACGGGGAACTATGGCTACACCTTC.

The chain couples TRBV7-6 to TRBJ2-1; TRBD2 aligns across 13 bases. CDR3 length equals 16 residues. Germline CDR1 reads SGHVS; CDR2 reads FNYEAQ. Trimming cost V 4 bases and J 3 bases; bases outside gene matches: 3. This CDR3 reads CASSSGTSGVYNEQFF. The CDR3 DNA reads TGTGCCAGCAGCTCAGGGACTAGCGGGGTCTACAATGAGCAGTTCTTC.

This chain connects TRBV7-9 to TRBJ2-3; TRBD1 matches 7 bases. CDR1 is SEHNR and CDR2 is FQNEAQ in the germline V gene (reference sequence). The V segment lost 5 bases and the J segment 2 bases; nucleotides outside the gene matches: 4. The CDR3 is 14 residues long. The CDR3 region is CASSVGTVTDTQYF. CDR3 DNA sequence: TGTGCCAGCAGCGTAGGGACAGTCACAGATACGCAGTATTTT.

There are many counts of this clonotype. The chain couples TRBV2 to TRBJ2-7, with D possibly matching TRBD2 (5 bases). Germline-derived CDR1 and CDR2 are SNHLY and FYNNEI. This CDR3 region has 13 residues. Trimming shortened V by 7 bases and J by 3 bases, and 13 bases separated the two germline ends. The CDR3 DNA is TGTGCCAGCACCCGAGACTACGACTACGAGCAGTACTTC. This translates into CASTRDYDYEQYF.

This clonotype has a handful of counts. The V and J genes are TRBV7-9 and TRBJ2-1, with D perhaps TRBD1 (6 bases). CDR1 SEHNR and CDR2 FQNEAQ come from the germline V gene (reference sequence). This CDR3 has 14 residues. Trimming took off 5 bases at V and 3 bases at J, with 11 bases between the two ends. CDR3 in DNA: TGTGCCAGCAGCCTAGGACAGTACTACAATGAGCAGTTCTTC. Protein: CASSLGQYYNEQFF. The whole variable domain, remainder taken from reference TRBV7-9 and TRBJ2-1, is DTGVSQNPRHKITKRGQNVTFRCDPISEHNRLYWYRQTLGQGPEFLTYFQNEAQLEKSRLLSDRFSAERPKGSFSTLEIQRTEQGDSAMYLCASSLGQYYNEQFFGPGTRLTVL.

This clonotype appeared a few times. The chain joins TRBV7-8 to TRBJ2-5, with 7 nucleotides matching TRBD1. J lost 3 bases, V lost 8 bases, and 9 bases had no gene match. This CDR3 spans 14 amino acids. Germline-derived CDR1 and CDR2 are SGHVS and FQNEAQ. The CDR3 sequence is CASGADRWKETQYF. CDR3 bases: TGTGCCAGCGGCGCGGACAGGTGGAAAGAGACCCAGTACTTC.

This clonotype was detected only a few times. This chain connects TRBV12-3 or TRBV12-4 to TRBJ1-2, with no clear D. The CDR3 contains 12 residues. The ends were cut back, 5 bases at V and 8 bases at J, with 12 bases in the middle. For the CDR3, the DNA is TGTGCCAGCAGTACGGTCGGAGGCGGCTACACCTTC. It translates to CASSTVGGGYTF.

This clonotype was counted many times. The chain links TRBV5-1 to TRBJ1-2, with D possibly being TRBD1 (6 bases). The V end lost 1 base, the J end lost 0 bases, and 16 bases lay between the germline ends. The CDR3 consists of 17 residues. Germline V gene data show CDR1 as SGHRS and CDR2 as YFSETQ. The CDR3 here is CASSLWRTEGSNYGYTF. The CDR3 DNA reads as TGCGCCAGCAGCTTGTGGCGGACAGAGGGATCTAACTATGGCTACACCTTC. The full variable domain, rest sourced from reference TRBV5-1 and TRBJ1-2, is KAGVTQTPRYLIKTRGQQVTLSCSPISGHRSVSWYQQTPGQGLQFLFEYFSETQRNKGNFPGRFSGRQFSNSRSEMNVSTLELGDSALYLCASSLWRTEGSNYGYTFGSGTRLTVV.

A few counts support this clonotype. The chain has TRBV29-1 and TRBJ2-1; TRBD1 agrees at 10 bases. The CDR3 covers 16 residues. Germline CDR1 reads SQVTM; CDR2 reads ANQGSEA. The V gene end was trimmed by 4 bases and the J gene end by 4 bases; junction bases not matched to a gene: 10. The CDR3 DNA reads TGCAGCGTTGGGGGTAACCGGGACAGGGGTTACAATGAGCAGTTCTTC. As protein: CSVGGNRDRGYNEQFF.

This clonotype came up a few times. The chain links TRBV10-3 to TRBJ2-3; D remains ambiguous. The V gene's germline CDR1 is ENHRY and CDR2 SYGVKD. Trimming took off 6 bases at V and 0 bases at J, with 10 bases between the two ends. The CDR3 extends over 14 amino acids. The CDR3 DNA reads TGTGCCATCAGGCTATTGGGGAGCACAGATACGCAGTATTTT. The encoded protein is CAIRLLGSTDTQYF.

The chain uses TRBV10-3 and TRBJ2-5; the D gene is possibly TRBD1 (6 bases). Trimming pared 11 bases from V and 2 bases from J, leaving 12 bases between. Germline CDR1 is ENHRY and CDR2 is SYGVKD. CDR3 length equals 12 residues. The CDR3: CAASDSQETQYF. CDR3 sequence (DNA): TGTGCCGCGTCGGACAGTCAAGAGACCCAGTACTTC.

This clonotype showed up many times. V usage is TRBV29-1 and J usage is TRBJ1-2; no clear D. The CDR3 spans 12 residues. V dropped 0 bases and J dropped 5 bases, with 7 bases sitting between them. Germline V gives CDR1 SQVTM, CDR2 ANQGSEA. The CDR3 DNA reads TGCAGCGTTGAAGAGGGGTATTATGGCTACACCTTC. Amino acid sequence: CSVEEGYYGYTF.